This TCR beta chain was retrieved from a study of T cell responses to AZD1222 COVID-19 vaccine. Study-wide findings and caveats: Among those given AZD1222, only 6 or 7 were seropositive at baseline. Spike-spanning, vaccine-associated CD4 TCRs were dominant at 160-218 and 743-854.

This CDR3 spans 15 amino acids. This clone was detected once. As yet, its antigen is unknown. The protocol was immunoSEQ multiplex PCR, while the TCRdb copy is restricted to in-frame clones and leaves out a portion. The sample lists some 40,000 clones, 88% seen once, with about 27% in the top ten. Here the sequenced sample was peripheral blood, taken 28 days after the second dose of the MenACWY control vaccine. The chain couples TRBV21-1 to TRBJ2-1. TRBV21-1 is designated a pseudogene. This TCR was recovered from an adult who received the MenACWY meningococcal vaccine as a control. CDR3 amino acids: CASSTPGPSYNEQFF. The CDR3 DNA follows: TGTGCCAGCAGCACCCCGGGCCCGTCCTACAATGAGCAGTTCTTC.